Listed below are T cell receptor beta chains from one sample, sequenced in a study of T cells in Graves' hyperthyroidism and ophthalmopathy. TCRdb independently ran MiXCR on the multiplex PCR reads; one entry per CDR3 protein. The sample holds roughly 710,000 distinct CDR3 sequences, 35% seen once. Sequenced material: blood. The receptor source for this set is a woman between 35 and 50 years old with Graves' hyperthyroidism. Both conserved end residues are part of each CDR3. Each record gives: D gene, J gene, clone size, V gene, CDR3 protein, CDR3 DNA. A D gene is named only where the DNA matches it firmly. Clone size appears in some rows only: once, few, many, or a class for an expanded clone.

. | TRBJ1-2 | many | TRBV20-1 | CSARSSSGYTF | TGCAGTGCTAGATCCAGCAGTGGCTACACCTTC
. | TRBJ1-2 | few | TRBV7-9 | CASSLPGRGVNGYTF | TGTGCCAGCAGCCTCCCGGGGCGCGGGGTTAATGGCTACACCTTC
. | TRBJ1-1 | . | TRBV7-2 | CASSPGDFRFGAFF | TGTGCCAGCAGCCCCGGGGACTTCAGATTCGGGGCTTTCTTT
. | TRBJ1-1 | many | TRBV10-3 | CASSSDRYTEAFF | TGTGCCAGCAGTTCGGACAGATACACTGAAGCTTTCTTT
TRBD2 | TRBJ2-7 | . | TRBV20-1 | CSARTLAGVSEQYF | TGCAGTGCTAGAACCTTAGCGGGAGTGAGCGAGCAGTACTTC
. | TRBJ1-1 | many | TRBV10-3 | CAIRGAGAGTEAFF | TGTGCCATCAGGGGAGCAGGGGCCGGCACTGAAGCTTTCTTT
TRBD1 | TRBJ1-2 | few | TRBV6-1 | CASRGGTGGSSYGYTF | TGTGCCAGCAGGGGGGGGACAGGGGGCTCGAGCTATGGCTACACCTTC
TRBD1 | TRBJ1-5 | . | TRBV7-2 | CASSPEGWDRNQPQHF | TGTGCCAGCAGCCCGGAGGGGTGGGACAGGAATCAGCCCCAGCATTTT
TRBD1 | TRBJ2-5 | few | TRBV4-3 | CASSQDPPRAGGETQYF | TGCGCCAGCAGCCAAGACCCCCCGAGGGCAGGGGGAGAGACCCAGTACTTC
TRBD1 | TRBJ1-1 | . | TRBV6-5 | CASSYSSSRGGQEAFF | TGTGCCAGCAGTTACTCTTCGAGTAGAGGGGGACAGGAAGCTTTCTTT
TRBD1 | TRBJ1-3 | many | TRBV20-1 | CSAHQGGGNTIYF | TGCAGTGCTCACCAGGGGGGAGGAAACACCATATATTTT
TRBD1 | TRBJ1-4 | few | TRBV4-3 | CASSQRDRSNEKLFF | TGCGCCAGCAGCCAAAGGGACAGGTCTAATGAAAAACTGTTTTTT
. | TRBJ2-7 | . | TRBV7-8 | CASSFDRNPRTGSYEQYF | TGTGCCAGCAGCTTCGACAGGAACCCTAGAACAGGCTCCTACGAGCAGTACTTC
. | TRBJ2-2 | . | TRBV7-9 | CASSILQGAGELFF | TGTGCCAGCAGCATCCTACAGGGAGCCGGGGAGCTGTTTTTT
. | TRBJ2-2 | many | TRBV29-1 | CSVDDRTNTGELFF | TGCAGCGTGGACGACAGGACGAACACCGGGGAGCTGTTTTTT
. | TRBJ1-1 | . | TRBV10-2 | CASSPQEPNTEAFF | TGCGCCAGCAGCCCCCAGGAGCCGAACACTGAAGCTTTCTTT
TRBD2 | TRBJ2-5 | . | TRBV7-6 | CASSRLAGGMGETQYF | TGCGCCAGCAGCCGACTAGCGGGGGGGATGGGCGAGACCCAGTACTTC
. | TRBJ2-3 | . | TRBV25-1 | CASRSLGRGPGDTQYF | TGTGCCAGCAGATCGCTCGGCAGGGGCCCTGGGGATACGCAGTATTTT
. | TRBJ2-7 | . | TRBV7-2 | CASSHSGRDEQYF | TGTGCCAGCAGCCACTCGGGCAGGGACGAGCAGTACTTC
TRBD1 | TRBJ1-5 | . | TRBV11-3 | CASSSGQGGSQPQHF | TGTGCCAGCAGCTCCGGACAGGGCGGGAGTCAGCCCCAGCATTTT
. | TRBJ1-4 | many | TRBV29-1 | CSVAGGGEKLFF | TGCAGCGTTGCCGGGGGCGGTGAAAAACTGTTTTTT
. | TRBJ2-5 | . | TRBV27 | CASSLGYGAETQYF | TGTGCCAGCAGCTTGGGCTATGGGGCGGAGACCCAGTACTTC
. | TRBJ2-5 | many | TRBV20-1 | CSASSGQETQYF | TGCAGTGCTAGTTCGGGGCAAGAGACCCAGTACTTC
. | TRBJ2-5 | . | TRBV29-1 | CSAQDRVAGKETQYF | TGCAGCGCTCAGGACAGGGTAGCGGGGAAAGAGACCCAGTACTTC
. | TRBJ1-5 | few | TRBV7-9 | CASSFGGGGEGQPQHF | TGTGCCAGCAGCTTTGGTGGGGGGGGCGAGGGTCAGCCCCAGCATTTT
. | TRBJ2-5 | once | TRBV29-1 | CSVEEGRETQYF | TGCAGCGTTGAAGAGGGCAGGGAGACCCAGTACTTC
. | TRBJ2-5 | few | TRBV7-9 | CASSLMFGGRSPKETQYF | TGTGCCAGCAGCTTAATGTTTGGGGGGCGGTCTCCGAAAGAGACCCAGTACTTC
. | TRBJ1-3 | . | TRBV12-3/TRBV12-4 | CASSPTDRYTIYF | TGTGCCAGCAGCCCGACGGACAGATACACCATATATTTT
. | TRBJ1-1 | few | TRBV7-2 | CASSLDKGNTEAFF | TGTGCCAGCAGCTTAGATAAGGGGAACACTGAAGCTTTCTTT
. | TRBJ2-7 | . | TRBV7-2 | CASSLGLGGRVQYF | TGTGCCAGCAGCTTAGGGTTGGGGGGCAGGGTGCAGTACTTC
TRBD2 | TRBJ2-2 | . | TRBV5-6 | CASSLPTGGNTGELFF | TGTGCCAGCAGCCTCCCTACGGGGGGTAACACCGGGGAGCTGTTTTTT
TRBD1 | TRBJ1-5 | many | TRBV7-2 | CASSVGQDQPQHF | TGTGCCAGCAGCGTGGGACAGGATCAGCCCCAGCATTTT
TRBD1 | TRBJ2-5 | once | TRBV29-1 | CSVETGVGETQYF | TGCAGCGTTGAGACAGGGGTTGGAGAGACCCAGTACTTC
TRBD1 | TRBJ1-5 | once | TRBV20-1 | CSARAGGGQPQHF | TGCAGTGCTAGAGCAGGGGGAGGTCAGCCCCAGCATTTT
. | TRBJ1-1 | many | TRBV7-3 | CASSLLGRGNTEAFF | TGTGCCAGCAGCTTATTAGGCAGGGGGAACACTGAAGCTTTCTTT
TRBD2 | TRBJ2-7 | few | TRBV9 | CASSPRGTSGYEQYF | TGTGCCAGCAGCCCTAGGGGGACTAGCGGCTACGAGCAGTACTTC
. | TRBJ1-2 | few | TRBV6-6 | CASSYHGGTANYGYTF | TGTGCCAGCAGTTATCATGGCGGCACCGCTAACTATGGCTACACCTTC
. | TRBJ1-1 | . | TRBV7-2 | CASSRSMDTEAFF | TGTGCCAGCAGCCGATCGATGGACACTGAAGCTTTCTTT
. | TRBJ1-3 | many | TRBV12-3/TRBV12-4 | CASSSEGNTIYF | TGTGCCAGCAGTAGTGAAGGAAACACCATATATTTT
. | TRBJ1-1 | many | TRBV7-2 | CASSLSEAFF | TGTGCCAGCAGCTTGTCTGAAGCTTTCTTT
TRBD1 | TRBJ1-5 | few | TRBV5-5 | CASSFGAGGPSQPQHF | TGTGCCAGCAGCTTTGGAGCAGGGGGCCCCTCTCAGCCCCAGCATTTT
. | TRBJ2-5 | many | TRBV7-9 | CASSLVQAQETQYF | TGTGCCAGCAGCTTAGTACAGGCCCAAGAGACCCAGTACTTC
. | TRBJ1-1 | few | TRBV11-2 | CASSATEVTEAFF | TGTGCCAGCAGCGCGACAGAGGTCACTGAAGCTTTCTTT
TRBD2 | TRBJ2-7 | few | TRBV12-3/TRBV12-4 | CASSERLAGKYEQYF | TGTGCCAGCAGTGAAAGACTAGCGGGGAAGTACGAGCAGTACTTC
TRBD2 | TRBJ2-5 | . | TRBV10-3 | CATGPGGYQETQYF | TGTGCCACCGGGCCGGGGGGGTACCAAGAGACCCAGTACTTT
. | TRBJ1-1 | . | TRBV7-9 | CASSPQELRLLMNTEAFF | TGCGCCAGCAGCCCCCAGGAACTGCGGCTTCTAATGAACACTGAAGCTTTCTTT
. | TRBJ1-1 | many | TRBV20-1 | CSARDEARNTEAFF | TGCAGTGCTAGAGATGAGGCTCGGAACACTGAAGCTTTCTTT
. | TRBJ2-5 | . | TRBV27 | CASSPTRRPLGLETQYF | TGTGCCAGCAGTCCTACCCGGCGGCCACTAGGATTGGAGACCCAGTACTTC
TRBD1 | TRBJ1-6 | few | TRBV7-8 | CASSLTGELYNSPLHF | TGTGCCAGCAGCTTAACAGGGGAACTATATAATTCACCCCTCCACTTT
. | TRBJ1-4 | many | TRBV12-3/TRBV12-4 | CASGTGTWEKLFF | TGTGCCAGCGGAACAGGGACATGGGAAAAACTGTTTTTT
. | TRBJ2-2 | many | TRBV2 | CASCVVGELFF | TGTGCCAGCTGCGTGGTTGGGGAGCTGTTTTTT
TRBD1 | TRBJ1-6 | . | TRBV20-1 | CSALRPGQGDSPLHF | TGCAGTGCCCTTCGGCCGGGACAGGGGGATTCACCCCTCCACTTT
TRBD2 | TRBJ2-7 | . | TRBV20-1 | CSATFPVPSLAGDYEQYF | TGCAGTGCTACTTTCCCGGTTCCCTCACTAGCGGGGGACTACGAGCAGTACTTC
. | TRBJ1-2 | many | TRBV19 | CASSFTGSGYTF | TGTGCCAGTAGCTTTACAGGGTCAGGCTACACCTTC
TRBD1 | TRBJ2-7 | . | TRBV29-1 | CSGGQGAEEQYF | TGCAGCGGTGGACAGGGGGCAGAAGAGCAGTACTTC